The rows below give T cell receptor beta chains drawn from one sample of a study of T cell changes during pregnancy in multiple sclerosis. Sequencing used immunoSEQ multiplex PCR; TCRdb keeps in-frame clones, though not all of them. Of approximately 21,000 clones in the sample, about 88% are singletons; the top ten hold approximately 19%. The sample here was CD8+ T cells from peripheral blood mononuclear cells, taken after pregnancy. The receptor set was obtained from a female donor in good health, enrolled as a control in a pregnancy study. Both conserved end residues are trimmed from each CDR3. The D gene is left open where the match is weak. The size field is filled for only some rows; it gives once, few, many or a size class.

CDR3 | length | size | V | D
AWREKGYDTEAF | 12 | few | TRBV30 | -
ASSTGQGASGANVLT | 15 | - | TRBV25-1 | TRBD1
ASSLVGDRGF | 10 | - | TRBV6-6 | TRBD1
ASSLGVAGPYNEQF | 14 | - | TRBV5-6 | TRBD2
ASSLITGFAEQY | 12 | - | TRBV11-3 | -
ASSVQGANYGYT | 12 | few | TRBV5-8 | -
ASSPNSSNQPQH | 12 | once | TRBV27 | -
ASTRSGETQY | 10 | once | TRBV7-9 | -
AWSPGNYGYT | 10 | - | TRBV30 | -
AAGGPNEQF | 9 | - | TRBV6-5 | -
ASSASDRGRENQPQH | 15 | - | TRBV7-9 | TRBD1
ASRQLAFNEQF | 11 | - | TRBV7-2 | -
ASSGLVAYSYEQY | 13 | once | TRBV6-1 | -
ASSGTSVDEQF | 11 | - | TRBV6-4 | TRBD2
ASSYSKGAYGYT | 12 | - | TRBV6-6 | TRBD1
ASSQSAGSNTEAF | 13 | - | TRBV14 | -
ASNLGQGTDTQY | 12 | - | TRBV6-5 | TRBD1
ATGGAETLQETQY | 13 | few | TRBV6-6 | -
ASSLGQGPTEAF | 12 | - | TRBV5-1 | -
AIGTSGFAYEQY | 12 | - | TRBV10-3 | TRBD2
ASGLAGYTEAF | 11 | - | TRBV12-5 | -
ASSDWAGATYEQY | 13 | - | TRBV2 | TRBD2
ASSPRDSDNSPLH | 13 | - | TRBV6-1 | TRBD1
ASSLTSGTTTDTQY | 14 | - | TRBV7-8 | TRBD2
ASSPPTSRQTQY | 12 | - | TRBV13 | TRBD2
ASSPGGAGKTQY | 12 | once | TRBV9 | -
ASSGSGTGRGSYEQY | 15 | - | TRBV7-9 | TRBD1
ASSLATGGIYEQY | 13 | - | TRBV5-6 | TRBD2
ASSEGTSGSGGELF | 14 | - | TRBV7-9 | TRBD2
ASSVGYGQTLYGYT | 14 | - | TRBV9 | -
ASSRSSNQPQH | 11 | - | TRBV6-5 | -
ASSSSAYEQY | 10 | few | TRBV7-9 | -
ASSLSGRDLWDEQF | 14 | once | TRBV7-8 | TRBD2
ASSRTSGRVTYEQY | 14 | - | TRBV27 | TRBD2
ASSLGRDGYT | 10 | - | TRBV5-1 | -
ASSYAGGGNQPQH | 13 | - | TRBV27 | TRBD1
AWSPLEKNTEAF | 12 | few | TRBV30 | -
ASSQELTGGNEKLF | 14 | - | TRBV4-3 | -
ASSEVTGGLNTEAF | 14 | - | TRBV5-4 | TRBD1
ASSYIRGHNEQF | 12 | - | TRBV6-5 | TRBD1
ASLGQEDNYGYT | 12 | - | TRBV2 | TRBD1
AWSSQGYEQY | 10 | - | TRBV30 | -